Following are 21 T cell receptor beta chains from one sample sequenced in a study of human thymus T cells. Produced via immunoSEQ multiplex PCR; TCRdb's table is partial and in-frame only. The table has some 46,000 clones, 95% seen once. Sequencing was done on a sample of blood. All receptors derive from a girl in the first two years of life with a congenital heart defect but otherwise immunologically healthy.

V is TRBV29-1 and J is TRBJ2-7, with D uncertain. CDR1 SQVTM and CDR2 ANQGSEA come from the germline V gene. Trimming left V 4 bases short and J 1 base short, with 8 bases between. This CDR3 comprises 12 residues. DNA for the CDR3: TGCAGCGTTGGTGACATTTCCTACGAGCAGTACTTC. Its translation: CSVGDISYEQYF.

CDR3 sequence (DNA): TGTGCCAGCAGCTTGGCTAAGGACCCGACGATCTACTACGAGCAGTACTTC. Translation: CASSLAKDPTIYYEQYF. This rearrangement joins TRBV7-2 to TRBJ2-7; D not resolved. The CDR3 covers 17 residues. The ends were cut back, 3 bases at V and 3 bases at J, with 21 bases in the middle. The germline CDR1 and CDR2 sequences are SGHTA and FQGNSA.

DNA of the CDR3: TGTGCCAGCAGCTTGTCCGGAGCCTACGAGCAGTACTTC. It yields the protein CASSLSGAYEQYF. V and J are TRBV11-2 and TRBJ2-7; D call uncertain. CDR3 size: 13 residues. The germline V gene has CDR1 SGHAT and CDR2 FQNNGV. V was shortened by 3 bases and J by 2 bases, with 8 bases between the two germline ends.

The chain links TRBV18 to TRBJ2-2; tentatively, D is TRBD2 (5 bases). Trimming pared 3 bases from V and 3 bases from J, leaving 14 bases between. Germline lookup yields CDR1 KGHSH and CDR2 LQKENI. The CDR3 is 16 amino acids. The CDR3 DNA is TGTGCCAGCTCACCGCTCCACCAGCGGTACACCGGGGAGCTGTTTTTT. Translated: CASSPLHQRYTGELFF.

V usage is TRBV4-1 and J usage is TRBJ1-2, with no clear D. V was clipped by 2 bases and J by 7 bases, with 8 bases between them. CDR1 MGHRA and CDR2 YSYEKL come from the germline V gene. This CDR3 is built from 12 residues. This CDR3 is CASSQSSVGYTF. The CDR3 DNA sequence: TGCGCCAGCAGCCAAAGTTCAGTTGGCTACACCTTC.

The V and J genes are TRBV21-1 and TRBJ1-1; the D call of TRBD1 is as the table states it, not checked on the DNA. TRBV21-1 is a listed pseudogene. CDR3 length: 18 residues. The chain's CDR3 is CASSKKGGGQGWFAEAFF. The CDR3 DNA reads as TGTGCCAGCAGCAAAAAAGGTGGCGGACAGGGGTGGTTCGCTGAAGCTTTCTTT.

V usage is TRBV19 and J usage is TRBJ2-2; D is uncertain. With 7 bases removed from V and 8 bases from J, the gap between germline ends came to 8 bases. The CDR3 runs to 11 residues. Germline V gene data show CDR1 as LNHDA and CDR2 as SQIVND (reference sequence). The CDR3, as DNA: TGTGCCAGTAAGGCGGCGGGGGAGCTGTTTTTT. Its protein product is CASKAAGELFF. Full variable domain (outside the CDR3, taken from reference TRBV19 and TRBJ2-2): DGGITQSPKYLFRKEGQNVTLSCEQNLNHDAMYWYRQDPGQGLRLIYYSQIVNDFQKGDIAEGYSVSREKKESFPLTVTSAQKNPTAFYLCASKAAGELFFGEGSRLTVL.

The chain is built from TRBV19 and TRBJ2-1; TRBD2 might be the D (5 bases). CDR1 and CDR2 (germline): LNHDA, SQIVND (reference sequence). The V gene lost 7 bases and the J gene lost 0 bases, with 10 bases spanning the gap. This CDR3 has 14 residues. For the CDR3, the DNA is TGTGCCAGTACGAAGGCGGGCTCCTACAATGAGCAGTTCTTC. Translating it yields CASTKAGSYNEQFF.

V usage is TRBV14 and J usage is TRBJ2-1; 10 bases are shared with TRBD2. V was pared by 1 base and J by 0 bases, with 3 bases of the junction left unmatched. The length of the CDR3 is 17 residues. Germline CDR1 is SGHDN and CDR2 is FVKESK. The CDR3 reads CASSQVSSGSSYNEQFF. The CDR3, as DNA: TGTGCCAGCAGCCAAGTCTCTAGCGGGAGCTCCTACAATGAGCAGTTCTTC.

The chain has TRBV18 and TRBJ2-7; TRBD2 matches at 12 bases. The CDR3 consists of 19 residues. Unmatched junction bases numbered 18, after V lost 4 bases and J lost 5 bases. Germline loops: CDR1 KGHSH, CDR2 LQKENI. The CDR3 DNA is TGTGCCAGCTCACACCAGACTAGCGGGAGCCTGCTAGTTTGGAACGAGCAGTACTTC. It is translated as CASSHQTSGSLLVWNEQYF.

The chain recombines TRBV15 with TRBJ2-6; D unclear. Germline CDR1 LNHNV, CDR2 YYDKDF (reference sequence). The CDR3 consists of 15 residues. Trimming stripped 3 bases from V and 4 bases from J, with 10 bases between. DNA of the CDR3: TGTGCCACCAGCAGTGGCGGCCTCGGGGCCAACGTCCTGACTTTC. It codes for CATSSGGLGANVLTF.

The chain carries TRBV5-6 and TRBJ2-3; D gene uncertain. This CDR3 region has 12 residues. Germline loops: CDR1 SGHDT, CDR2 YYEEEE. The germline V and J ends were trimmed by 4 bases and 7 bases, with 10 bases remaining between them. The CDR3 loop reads CASSPRSNTQYF. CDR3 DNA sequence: TGTGCCAGCAGCCCGCGTTCGAATACGCAGTATTTT.

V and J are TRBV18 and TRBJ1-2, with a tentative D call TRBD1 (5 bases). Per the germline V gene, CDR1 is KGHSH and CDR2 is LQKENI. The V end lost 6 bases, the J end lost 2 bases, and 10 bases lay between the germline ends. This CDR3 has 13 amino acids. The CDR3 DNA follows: TGTGCCAGCTCCCCGGGGCCAAACTATGGCTACACCTTC. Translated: CASSPGPNYGYTF.

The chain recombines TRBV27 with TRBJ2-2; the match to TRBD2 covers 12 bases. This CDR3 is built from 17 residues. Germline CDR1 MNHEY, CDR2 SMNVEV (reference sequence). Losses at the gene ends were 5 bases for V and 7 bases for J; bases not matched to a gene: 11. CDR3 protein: CASSLTLRLAGDGELFF. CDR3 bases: TGTGCCAGCAGTCTTACACTCCGACTAGCGGGAGACGGGGAGCTGTTTTTT.

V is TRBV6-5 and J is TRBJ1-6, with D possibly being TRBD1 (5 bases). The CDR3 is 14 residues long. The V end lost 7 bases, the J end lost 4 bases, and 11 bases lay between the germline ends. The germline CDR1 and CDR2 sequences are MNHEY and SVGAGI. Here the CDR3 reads CASTRDPYNSPLHF. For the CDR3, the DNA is TGTGCCAGCACTCGGGACCCTTATAATTCACCCCTCCACTTT.

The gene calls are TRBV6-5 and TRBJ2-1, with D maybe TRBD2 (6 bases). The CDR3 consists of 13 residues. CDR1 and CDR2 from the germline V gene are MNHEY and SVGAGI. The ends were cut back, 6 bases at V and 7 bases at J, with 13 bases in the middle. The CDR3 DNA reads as TGTGCCAGCAGCCCCTACCGGGAGAATGAGCAGTTCTTC. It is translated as CASSPYRENEQFF.

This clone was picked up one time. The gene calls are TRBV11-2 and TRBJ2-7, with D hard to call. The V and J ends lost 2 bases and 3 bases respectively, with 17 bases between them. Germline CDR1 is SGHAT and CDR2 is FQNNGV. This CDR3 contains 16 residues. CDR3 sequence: CASSLMAGPPNYEQYF. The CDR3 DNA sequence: TGTGCCAGCAGCTTAATGGCCGGGCCCCCAAACTACGAGCAGTACTTC.

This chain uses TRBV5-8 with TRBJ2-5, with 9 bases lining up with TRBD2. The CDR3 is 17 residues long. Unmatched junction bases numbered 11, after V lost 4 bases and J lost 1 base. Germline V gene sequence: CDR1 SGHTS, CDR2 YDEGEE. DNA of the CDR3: TGTGCCAGCAGCCCGATACTAGCGGGTGCCCGCCAAGAGACCCAGTACTTC. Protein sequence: CASSPILAGARQETQYF.

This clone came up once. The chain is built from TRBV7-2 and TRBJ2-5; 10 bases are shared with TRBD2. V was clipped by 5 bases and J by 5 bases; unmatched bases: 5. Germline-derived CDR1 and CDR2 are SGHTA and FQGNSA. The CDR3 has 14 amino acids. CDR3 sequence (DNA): TGTGCCAGCAGCCAAGCGGGAGGGAGTGAGACCCAGTACTTC. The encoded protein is CASSQAGGSETQYF.

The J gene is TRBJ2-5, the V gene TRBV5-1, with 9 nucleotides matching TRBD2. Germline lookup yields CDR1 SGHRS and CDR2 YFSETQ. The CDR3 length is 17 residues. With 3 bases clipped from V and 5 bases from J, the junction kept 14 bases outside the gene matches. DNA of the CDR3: TGCGCCAGCAGCTCCATAGCGGGAGTGAGCCTGGCGGAGACCCAGTACTTC. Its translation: CASSSIAGVSLAETQYF.

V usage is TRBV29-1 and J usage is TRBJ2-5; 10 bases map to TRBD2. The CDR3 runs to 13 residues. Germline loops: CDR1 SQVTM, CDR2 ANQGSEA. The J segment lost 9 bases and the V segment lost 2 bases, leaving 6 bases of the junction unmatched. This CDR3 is CSVELAGVRAQYF. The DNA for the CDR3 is TGCAGCGTTGAACTAGCGGGGGTTAGGGCCCAGTACTTC. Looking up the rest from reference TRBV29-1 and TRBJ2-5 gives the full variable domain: SAVISQKPSRDICQRGTSLTIQCQVDSQVTMMFWYRQQPGQSLTLIATANQGSEATYESGFVIDKFPISRPNLTFSTLTVSNMSPEDSSIYLCSVELAGVRAQYFGPGTRLLVL.